Listed below are T cell receptor beta chains from one sample, sequenced in a study of blood T cells in healthy people across ages. One entry per CDR3 protein results from TCRdb running MiXCR on the 5' RACE reads. Among some 640,000 distinct CDR3 sequences listed, around 48% were seen once. The sample taken for sequencing was blood. The receptors come from a woman aged 55-70 years in good health. CDR3s include the opening cysteine and the closing phenylalanine or tryptophan. A D gene is named only where the DNA matches it firmly. Size is omitted from some rows. Given values are once, few, many or a class for expanded clones.

TRBJ2-2,NA,TRBV7-2,NA,TGTGCCAGCAGCTTACACAGCCCATACTCCGGGGAGCTGTTTTTT,CASSLHSPYSGELFF
TRBJ1-1,NA,TRBV28,few,TGTGCCAGCTACACCGGAGGGGAGGGAACAACCCAAGCTGAAGCTTTCTTT,CASYTGGEGTTQAEAFF
TRBJ2-1,NA,TRBV5-1,NA,TGCGCCAGCAGCTTGTCCCCTAGGGGATCGGGCAATGAGCAGTTCTTC,CASSLSPRGSGNEQFF
TRBJ1-4,NA,TRBV20-1,NA,TGCACTGCGGGACCGATTAATGAAAAACTGTTTTTT,CTAGPINEKLFF
TRBJ2-3,TRBD2,TRBV6-4,few,TGTGCCAGCAGTGAGTCAGCGGGAGAAGCAGATACGCAGTATTTT,CASSESAGEADTQYF
TRBJ1-1,NA,TRBV10-3,NA,TGTGCCATCAGTGTTGGGAGCGGGACTGAAGCTTTCTTT,CAISVGSGTEAFF
TRBJ2-7,NA,TRBV12-3/TRBV12-4,NA,TGTGCCAGCAGCAGCGTCCCCTCCTACGAGCAGTACTTC,CASSSVPSYEQYF
TRBJ2-5,NA,TRBV28,NA,TGTGCCAGCAGTTTTGGGCCTCAAGGGACCCAGTACTTC,CASSFGPQGTQYF
TRBJ2-2,NA,TRBV4-2,NA,TGTGCCAGCAGCCAAGAGGTTTCTTACACCGGGGAGCCGTTTTTT,CASSQEVSYTGEPFF
TRBJ1-1,NA,TRBV10-3,NA,TGTGCCATACACGGCACAATGAACACTGAAGCTTTCTTT,CAIHGTMNTEAFF
TRBJ2-1,NA,TRBV5-1,many,TGCGCCAGCAGCTTGACATTTCGGGACTTTTACAATGAGCAGTTCTTC,CASSLTFRDFYNEQFF
TRBJ1-5,TRBD1,TRBV5-1,NA,TGCGCCAGCAGCTCTGGGACAGCCAATCAGCCCCAGCATTTT,CASSSGTANQPQHF
TRBJ2-1,NA,TRBV4-1,NA,TGCGCCAGCAGCCAAGATCCCGCGGCAGGGCGTAATGAGCAGTTCTTC,CASSQDPAAGRNEQFF
TRBJ1-2,NA,TRBV4-1,few,TGCGCCAGCAGCCAAGCCTGGACGGTGCCCTATGGCTACACCTTC,CASSQAWTVPYGYTF
TRBJ1-1,NA,TRBV20-1,NA,TGCAGTGCTAGAGATGTTGGGGGGGTTGCTGAAGCTTTCTTT,CSARDVGGVAEAFF
TRBJ2-3,NA,TRBV7-2,few,TGTGCCAGCAGCCCTGGACGGAGGGGAGATACGCAGTATTTT,CASSPGRRGDTQYF
TRBJ2-1,TRBD2,TRBV7-2,NA,TGTGCCAGCAGCTTAGTGTCTAGCGGGACCGCCCGCAATGAGCAGTTCTTC,CASSLVSSGTARNEQFF
TRBJ2-7,NA,TRBV20-1,many,TGCAGTGCCAACAAACGGTCCTCCTACGAGCAGTACTTC,CSANKRSSYEQYF
TRBJ1-2,NA,TRBV10-3,NA,TGTGCCATCAGTGAACGTTCCGCGATTTTAGCTAACTATGGCTACACCTTC,CAISERSAILANYGYTF
TRBJ2-1,TRBD2,TRBV28,NA,TGTGCCAGCAGTTTGGGCAGACTAGCGGGAGGGACCGGTGAGCAGTTCTTC,CASSLGRLAGGTGEQFF
TRBJ2-7,NA,TRBV6-2/TRBV6-3,NA,TGTGCCAGCAGTTACTCCGACGGACCCTACGAGCAGTACTTC,CASSYSDGPYEQYF
TRBJ2-1,NA,TRBV2,NA,TGTGCTTGGGTGAAGGGAGCCACCTACAATGAGCAGTTCTTC,CAWVKGATYNEQFF
TRBJ2-5,TRBD2,TRBV20-1,NA,TGCAGTGTTGTTAGCGGGGCCCAAGAGACCCAGTACTTC,CSVVSGAQETQYF
TRBJ2-6,NA,TRBV16,NA,TGTGCCAGCAGCCAAAGCACGTCTGGGGCCAACGTCCTGACTTTC,CASSQSTSGANVLTF
TRBJ1-5,NA,TRBV20-1,few,TGCAGTGCTAGAGAGATAGGGGTTTGGCGCAATCAGCCCCAGCATTTT,CSAREIGVWRNQPQHF
TRBJ2-5,TRBD2,TRBV3-1,few,TGTGCCAGCAGCCCACTAGCGGGAGTGGAGACCCAGTACTTC,CASSPLAGVETQYF
TRBJ2-3,NA,TRBV15,NA,TGTGCCACCAGCAGATCGCGGGATACGCAGTATTTT,CATSRSRDTQYF
TRBJ1-2,NA,TRBV20-1,NA,TGCAGTGCTAGAGACTCGACCGGGACACGTAACTATGGCTACACCTTC,CSARDSTGTRNYGYTF
TRBJ2-1,NA,TRBV5-6,NA,TGTGCCAGCAGCTTGAACCCTTTCTCCTACAATGAGCAGTTCTTC,CASSLNPFSYNEQFF
TRBJ1-6,NA,TRBV4-1,few,TGCGCCAGCAGCCAAGATAGGGCCCGAGACAATTCACCCCTCCACTTT,CASSQDRARDNSPLHF
TRBJ2-7,TRBD2,TRBV7-2,once,TGTGCCAGCAGCTTAGGCGGGACTAGCGGGAGCGAGCAGTACTTC,CASSLGGTSGSEQYF
TRBJ2-7,NA,TRBV20-1,few,TGCAGTGCTAGAGATGAGGACAGAAATGGATACGAGCAGTACTTC,CSARDEDRNGYEQYF
TRBJ2-1,TRBD2,TRBV4-1,NA,TGCGCCAGCAGCCAAGATGAAGCGGGAGATGAGCAGTTCTTC,CASSQDEAGDEQFF
TRBJ2-1,NA,TRBV12-3/TRBV12-4,many,TGTGCCAGCAGTTGGTGGAGCGTGAGCAATGAGCAGTTCTTC,CASSWWSVSNEQFF
TRBJ2-1,TRBD2,TRBV29-1,few,TGCAGCGTTGATGTTGGGAGGGCCTCGTCCTACAATGAGCAGTTCTTC,CSVDVGRASSYNEQFF
TRBJ1-2,TRBD1,TRBV28,NA,TGTGCCAGCAGAAATACCGGGACAGCCTATGGCTACACCTTC,CASRNTGTAYGYTF
TRBJ2-7,NA,TRBV20-1,NA,TGCAGTGCTCCAAGCTCCTACGAGCAGTACTTC,CSAPSSYEQYF
TRBJ2-5,TRBD1,TRBV10-3,NA,TGTGCCATCAGTGAGGGGACAGAAGAGACCCAGTACTTC,CAISEGTEETQYF
TRBJ2-1,TRBD1,TRBV25-1,NA,TGTGCCAGCGAACCGGGACAGGGTCCTAATGAGCAGTTCTTC,CASEPGQGPNEQFF
TRBJ2-3,TRBD1,TRBV14,NA,TGTGCCAGCAGCCAAGATAAGGGGACAGGCACAGATACGCAGTATTTT,CASSQDKGTGTDTQYF
TRBJ2-3,TRBD2,TRBV4-3,NA,TGCGCCAGCAGCCAACAGGCTAGCGGAGGCGTCACAGATACGCAGTATTTT,CASSQQASGGVTDTQYF
TRBJ1-1,NA,TRBV20-1,few,TGCAGTGCGACCGACACAACCGAGGCTTTCTTT,CSATDTTEAFF
TRBJ2-7,NA,TRBV30,NA,TGTGCCTGGAGTGTAGGGCAGATCTACGAGCAGTACTTC,CAWSVGQIYEQYF
TRBJ2-7,NA,TRBV6-6,NA,TGTGCCAGCACCGGGAGTTACTACGAGCAGTACTTC,CASTGSYYEQYF
TRBJ2-1,NA,TRBV5-1,few,TGCGCCAGCAGCTTTGGTCTAGCGAGAAACAATGAGCAGTTCTTC,CASSFGLARNNEQFF
TRBJ2-5,NA,TRBV6-6,NA,TGTGCCAGCAGTTATGAGCGTAACAATGAGCAGTACTTC,CASSYERNNEQYF
TRBJ1-1,TRBD1,TRBV7-9,NA,TGTGCCAGCAGCACCCAGGGGGCAAACACTGAAGCTTTCTTT,CASSTQGANTEAFF
TRBJ2-7,TRBD2,TRBV7-9,few,TGTGCCAGCAGCCCGGGAGGTTATACGACCTACGAGCAGTACTTC,CASSPGGYTTYEQYF
TRBJ2-3,TRBD1,TRBV7-6,NA,TGTGCCAGCAGCTTAGTCCCACCGGGACAGGGGAGCACAGATACGCAGTATTTT,CASSLVPPGQGSTDTQYF
TRBJ1-1,NA,TRBV2,few,TGTGCCAGCAGTGTGGGTAAGAAGGGCACTGAAGCTTTCTTT,CASSVGKKGTEAFF
TRBJ1-5,NA,TRBV18,NA,TGTGCCAGCTCACCCCAGGGTATAGGCAATCAGCCCCAGCATTTT,CASSPQGIGNQPQHF
TRBJ2-4,TRBD1,TRBV7-2,few,TGTGCCAGCAGCTCCTGGACAGGGGGTAGAAACATTCAGTACTTC,CASSSWTGGRNIQYF
TRBJ2-3,NA,TRBV15,NA,TGTGCCACCAGCAGAGGTGGCACAGATACGCAGTATTTT,CATSRGGTDTQYF
TRBJ2-7,TRBD2,TRBV28,NA,TGTGCCGGCAGTTTAGAACCAGGGAGGGACGAGCAGTACTTC,CAGSLEPGRDEQYF
TRBJ2-7,NA,TRBV28,NA,TGTGCCAGCAATCCACTCAAGGGCTACGAGCAGTACTTC,CASNPLKGYEQYF
TRBJ2-7,TRBD1,TRBV13,NA,TGTGCCAGCGTCTTGGATCGAGGGGGCCCCTCCTACGAGCAGTACTTC,CASVLDRGGPSYEQYF
TRBJ2-6,NA,TRBV19,NA,TGTGCCAGTAGTATCCTCGGGGCCAACGTCCTGACTTTC,CASSILGANVLTF